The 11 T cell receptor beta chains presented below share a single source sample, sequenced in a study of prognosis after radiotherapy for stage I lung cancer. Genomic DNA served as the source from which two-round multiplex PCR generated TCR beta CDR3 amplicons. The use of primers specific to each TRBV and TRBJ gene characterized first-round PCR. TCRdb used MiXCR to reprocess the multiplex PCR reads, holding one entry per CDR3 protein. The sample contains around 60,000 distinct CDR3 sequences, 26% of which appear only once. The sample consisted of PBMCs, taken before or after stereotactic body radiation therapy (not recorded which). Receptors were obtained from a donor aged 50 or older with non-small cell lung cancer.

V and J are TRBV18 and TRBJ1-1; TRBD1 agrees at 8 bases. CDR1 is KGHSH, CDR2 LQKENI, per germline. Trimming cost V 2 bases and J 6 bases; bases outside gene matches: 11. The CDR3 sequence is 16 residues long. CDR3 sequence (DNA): TGTGCCAGCTCACCAGGGACAGGCCGCCGGGGAGCTGAAGCTTTCTTT. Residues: CASSPGTGRRGAEAFF.

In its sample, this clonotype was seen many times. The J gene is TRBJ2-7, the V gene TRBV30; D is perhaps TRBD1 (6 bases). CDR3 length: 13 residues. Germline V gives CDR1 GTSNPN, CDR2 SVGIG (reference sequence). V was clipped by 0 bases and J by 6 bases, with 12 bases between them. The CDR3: CAWSVQGLAEQYF. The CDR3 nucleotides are TGTGCCTGGAGTGTACAGGGTCTCGCCGAGCAGTACTTC.

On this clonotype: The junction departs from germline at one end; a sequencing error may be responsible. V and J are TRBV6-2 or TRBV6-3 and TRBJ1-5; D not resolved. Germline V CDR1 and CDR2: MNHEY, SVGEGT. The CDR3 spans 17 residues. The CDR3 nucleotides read TGTGCCAGCAGTGAATTGGAAGGGAATTTCGGCAAACAGCCCCAGCATTTT. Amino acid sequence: CASSELEGNFGKQPQHF.

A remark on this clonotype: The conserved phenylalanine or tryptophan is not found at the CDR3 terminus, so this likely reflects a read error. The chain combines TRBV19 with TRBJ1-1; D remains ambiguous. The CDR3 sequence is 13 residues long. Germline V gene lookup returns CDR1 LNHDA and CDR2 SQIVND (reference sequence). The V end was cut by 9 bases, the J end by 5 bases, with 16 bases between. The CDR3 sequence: CASTTRHQTEAFS. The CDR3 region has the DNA TGTGCCAGCACCACTCGGCATCAAACTGAAGCTTTCTCT.

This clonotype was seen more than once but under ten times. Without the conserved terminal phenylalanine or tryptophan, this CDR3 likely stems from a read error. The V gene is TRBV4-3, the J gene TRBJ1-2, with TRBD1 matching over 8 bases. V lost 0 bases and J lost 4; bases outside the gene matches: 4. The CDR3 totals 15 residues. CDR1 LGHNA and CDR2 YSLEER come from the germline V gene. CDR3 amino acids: CASSQEDRAVYGYTL. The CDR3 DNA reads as TGCGCCAGCAGCCAAGAGGACAGGGCGGTCTATGGCTACACCCTC.

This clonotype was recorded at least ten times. For the CDR3, the DNA is TGTGCCAGCAGCGTCGACAGTGGAGCTAACTATGGCTACACCTTC. Translated: CASSVDSGANYGYTF. This chain joins TRBV9 and TRBJ1-2; the D gene is possibly TRBD1 (5 bases). Germline V gene data show CDR1 as SGDLS and CDR2 as YYNGEE. V lost 2 bases to trimming and J lost 0 bases, with 11 bases between them. The CDR3 spans 15 residues.

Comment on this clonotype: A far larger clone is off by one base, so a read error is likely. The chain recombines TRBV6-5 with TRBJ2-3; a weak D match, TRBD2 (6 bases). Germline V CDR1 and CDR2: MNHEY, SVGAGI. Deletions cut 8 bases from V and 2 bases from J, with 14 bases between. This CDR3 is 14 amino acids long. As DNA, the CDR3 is TGTGCCAGCGGAGGGCTGATTGACACAGATACGCAGTATTTT. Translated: CASGGLIDTDTQYF.

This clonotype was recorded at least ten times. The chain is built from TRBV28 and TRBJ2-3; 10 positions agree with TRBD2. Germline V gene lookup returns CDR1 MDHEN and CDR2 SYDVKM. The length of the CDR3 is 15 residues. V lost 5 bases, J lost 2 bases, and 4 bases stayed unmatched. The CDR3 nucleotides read TGTGCCAGCAGTCTAGCGGGGGAGAACACAGATACGCAGTATTTT. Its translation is CASSLAGENTDTQYF.

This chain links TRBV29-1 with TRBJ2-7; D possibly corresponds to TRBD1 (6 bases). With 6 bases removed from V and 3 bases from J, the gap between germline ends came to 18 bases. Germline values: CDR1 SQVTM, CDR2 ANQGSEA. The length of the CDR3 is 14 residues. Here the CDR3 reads CSVARQDQHYEQYF. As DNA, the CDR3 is TGCAGCGTCGCCCGACAGGATCAACACTACGAGCAGTACTTC.

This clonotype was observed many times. The CDR3 DNA reads as TGTGCCAGCAGTTTAACAGGGGGTGCTGAAGCTTTCTTT. Translation: CASSLTGGAEAFF. J is TRBJ1-1 and V is TRBV6-9; TRBD1 agrees at 8 bases. The CDR3 sequence is 13 residues long. J lost 6 bases, V lost 4 bases, and 4 bases had no gene match. The germline CDR1 and CDR2 sequences are MNHGY and SVAAGI.

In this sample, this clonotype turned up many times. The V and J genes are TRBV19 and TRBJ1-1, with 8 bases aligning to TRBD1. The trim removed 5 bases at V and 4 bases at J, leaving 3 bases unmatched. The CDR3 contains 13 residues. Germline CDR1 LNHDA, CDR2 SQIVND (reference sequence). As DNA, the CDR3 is TGTGCCAGTAGTTGGCAGGGGGCCACTGAAGCTTTCTTT. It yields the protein CASSWQGATEAFF. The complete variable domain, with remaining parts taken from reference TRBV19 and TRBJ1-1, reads DGGITQSPKYLFRKEGQNVTLSCEQNLNHDAMYWYRQDPGQGLRLIYYSQIVNDFQKGDIAEGYSVSREKKESFPLTVTSAQKNPTAFYLCASSWQGATEAFFGQGTRLTVV.